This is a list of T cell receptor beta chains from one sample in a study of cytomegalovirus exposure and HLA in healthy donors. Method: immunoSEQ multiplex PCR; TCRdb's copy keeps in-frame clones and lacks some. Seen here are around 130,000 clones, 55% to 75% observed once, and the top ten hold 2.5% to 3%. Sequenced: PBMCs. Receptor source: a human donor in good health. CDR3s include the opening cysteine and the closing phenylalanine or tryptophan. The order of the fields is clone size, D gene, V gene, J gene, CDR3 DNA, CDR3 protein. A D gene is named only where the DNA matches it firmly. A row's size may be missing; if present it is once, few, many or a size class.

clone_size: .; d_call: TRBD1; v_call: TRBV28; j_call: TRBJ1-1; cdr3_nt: TGTGCCAGCAGTTCATACAGGGGGGGCACGAACACTGAAGCTTTCTTT; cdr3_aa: CASSSYRGGTNTEAFF
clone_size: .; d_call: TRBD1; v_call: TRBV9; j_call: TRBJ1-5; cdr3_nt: TGTGCCAGCAGCGTAACAGGGGCTAGCAATCAGCCCCAGCATTTT; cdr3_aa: CASSVTGASNQPQHF
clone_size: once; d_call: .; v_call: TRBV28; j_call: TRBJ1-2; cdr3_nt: TGTGCCAGCAGTTCCCCGGGTTGGCTTGGCGGCTACACCTTC; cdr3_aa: CASSSPGWLGGYTF
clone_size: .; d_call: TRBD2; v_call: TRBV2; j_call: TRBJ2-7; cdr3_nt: TGTGCCAGCAGTGAGCGGGGGGGCATCAACGAGCAGTACTTC; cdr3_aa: CASSERGGINEQYF
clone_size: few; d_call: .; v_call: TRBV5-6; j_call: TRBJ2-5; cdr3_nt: TGTGCCAGCAGCTTGGGGCAGGGCGTGAAGACCCAGTACTTC; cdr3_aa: CASSLGQGVKTQYF
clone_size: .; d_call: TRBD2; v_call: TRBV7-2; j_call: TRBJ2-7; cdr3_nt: TGTGCCAGCAGCTTAGGAGTAGCGGGTGGATCCGAGCAGTACTTC; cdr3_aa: CASSLGVAGGSEQYF
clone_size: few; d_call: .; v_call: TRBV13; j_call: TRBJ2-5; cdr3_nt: TGTGCCAGCAGTGAGGGAACCCAGTACTTC; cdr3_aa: CASSEGTQYF
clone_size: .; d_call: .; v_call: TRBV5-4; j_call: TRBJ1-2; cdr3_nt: TGTGCCAGCAGCTTTGGGGGGAATGGCTACACCTTC; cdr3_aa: CASSFGGNGYTF
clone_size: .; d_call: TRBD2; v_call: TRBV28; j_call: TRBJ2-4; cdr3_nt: TGTGCCAGCAGTTTTCAGGATCTCCCAGCGGGAGCTCTCCGAAACATTCAGTACTTC; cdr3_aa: CASSFQDLPAGALRNIQYF
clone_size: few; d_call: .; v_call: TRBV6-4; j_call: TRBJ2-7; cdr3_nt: TGTGCCGGATCTAGCTCGTCGAGCTCCTACGAGCAGTACTTC; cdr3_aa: CAGSSSSSSYEQYF
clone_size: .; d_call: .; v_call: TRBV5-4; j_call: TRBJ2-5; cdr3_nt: TGTGCCAGCAGCTCGGCGGGTTCAGAGACCCAGTACTTC; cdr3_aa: CASSSAGSETQYF
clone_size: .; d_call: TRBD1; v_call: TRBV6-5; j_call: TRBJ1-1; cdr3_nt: TGTGCCAGCAGTTTACAGGGGTTCGACACTGAAGCTTTCTTT; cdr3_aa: CASSLQGFDTEAFF
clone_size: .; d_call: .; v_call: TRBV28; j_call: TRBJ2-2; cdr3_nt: TGTGCCAGCAGTTATCAGGTTTTAACCGGGGAGCTGTTTTTT; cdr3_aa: CASSYQVLTGELFF
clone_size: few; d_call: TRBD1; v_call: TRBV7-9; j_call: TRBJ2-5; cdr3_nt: TGTTCCAGCAGCTTCCCAGGGGGAACCCAGTACTTC; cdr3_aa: CSSSFPGGTQYF
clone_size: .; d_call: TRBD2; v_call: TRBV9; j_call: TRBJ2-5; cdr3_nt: TGTGCCAGCAGCGGGAGTAGCGGGGGGTGGGAGACCCAGTACTTC; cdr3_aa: CASSGSSGGWETQYF
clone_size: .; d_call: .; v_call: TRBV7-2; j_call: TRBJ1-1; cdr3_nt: TGTGCCAGCACCCTTCGCGGAGGCACTGAAGCTTTCTTT; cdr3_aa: CASTLRGGTEAFF
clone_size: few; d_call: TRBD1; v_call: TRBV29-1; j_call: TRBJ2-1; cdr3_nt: TGCAGCGCATACAACAGGAACTCGGGACAGGGATACAATGAGCAGTTCTTC; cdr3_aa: CSAYNRNSGQGYNEQFF
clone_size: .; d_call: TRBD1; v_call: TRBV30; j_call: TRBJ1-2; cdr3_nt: TGTGCCTGGAGTGTACAGGGGGCCTGGAAGAATGGCTGCACCTTC; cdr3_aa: CAWSVQGAWKNGCTF
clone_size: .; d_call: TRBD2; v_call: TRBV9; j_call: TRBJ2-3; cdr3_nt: TGTGCCAGCAGCGTAAGTAGCGGGGGGTTCACAGATACGCAGTATTTT; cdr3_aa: CASSVSSGGFTDTQYF
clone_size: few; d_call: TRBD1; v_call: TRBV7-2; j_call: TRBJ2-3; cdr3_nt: TGTGCCAGCAGTTATGTGCCACGGACAGGGACAAGCACAGATACGCAGTATTTT; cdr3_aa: CASSYVPRTGTSTDTQYF
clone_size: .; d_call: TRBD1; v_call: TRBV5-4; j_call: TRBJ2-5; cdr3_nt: TGTGCCAGCAGCTCCCCCGGACAGGGGAAAGAGACCCAGTACTTC; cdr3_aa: CASSSPGQGKETQYF
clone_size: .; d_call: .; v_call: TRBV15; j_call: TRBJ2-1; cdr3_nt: TGTGCCACCAGCGAAACGACCCGGAGCTCCTACAATGAGCAGTTCTTC; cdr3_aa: CATSETTRSSYNEQFF
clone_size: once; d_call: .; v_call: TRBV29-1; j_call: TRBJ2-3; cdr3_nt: TGCAGCGTTGATAGAGTGGATACGCAGTATTTT; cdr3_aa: CSVDRVDTQYF
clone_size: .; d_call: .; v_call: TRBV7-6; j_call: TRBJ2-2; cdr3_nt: TGTGCCAGCAGCTTACTTCTCGGGTCGGAGCTGTTTTTT; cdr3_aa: CASSLLLGSELFF
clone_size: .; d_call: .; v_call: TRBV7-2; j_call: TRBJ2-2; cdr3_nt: TGTGCCAGCAGCTTCCCCTTGGGCGGGGGCCCCGGGGAGCTGTTTTTT; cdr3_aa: CASSFPLGGGPGELFF
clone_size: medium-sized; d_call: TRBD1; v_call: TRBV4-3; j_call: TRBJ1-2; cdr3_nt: TGCGCCAGCAGCCAGGACAGGGCCGGCTATGGCTACACCTTC; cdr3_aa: CASSQDRAGYGYTF
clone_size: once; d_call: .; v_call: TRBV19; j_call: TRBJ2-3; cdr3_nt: TGTGCCAGTAGTTATGGGGGGGCAGATTGGGATACGCAGTATTTT; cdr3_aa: CASSYGGADWDTQYF
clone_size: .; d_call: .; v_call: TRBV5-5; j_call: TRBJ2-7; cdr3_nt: TGTGCCAGCAGCTTGGCTAGCGCTTTCTCCTACGAGCAGTACTTC; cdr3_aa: CASSLASAFSYEQYF
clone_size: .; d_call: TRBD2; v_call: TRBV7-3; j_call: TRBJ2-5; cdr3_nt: TGTGCCAGCAGCTTATGGGGGGGAGAGACCCAGTACTTC; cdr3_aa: CASSLWGGETQYF
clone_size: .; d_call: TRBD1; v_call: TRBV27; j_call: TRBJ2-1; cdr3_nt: TGTGCCAGCAGTTCTGGGACAGGCCCGAATGAGCAGTTCTTC; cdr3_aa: CASSSGTGPNEQFF
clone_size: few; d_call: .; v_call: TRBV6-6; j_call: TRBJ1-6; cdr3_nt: TGTGCCAGCAGAACACAGGAAACACCCCTCCACTTT; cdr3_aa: CASRTQETPLHF
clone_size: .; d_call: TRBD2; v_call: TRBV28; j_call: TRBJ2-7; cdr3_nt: TGTGCCAGCAGTCAGACAGCGGGAGTAAGCTACGAGCAGTACTTC; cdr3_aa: CASSQTAGVSYEQYF
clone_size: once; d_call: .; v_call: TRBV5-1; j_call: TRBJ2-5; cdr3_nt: TGCGCCAGCAGCTTCGCGTCCGCCCAAGAGACCCAGTACTTC; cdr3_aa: CASSFASAQETQYF
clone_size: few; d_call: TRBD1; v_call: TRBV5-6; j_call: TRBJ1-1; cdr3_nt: TGTGCCAGCAGCTTTCGATATCTTGGGACAGGGGATGGAGCTTTCTTT; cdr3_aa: CASSFRYLGTGDGAFF
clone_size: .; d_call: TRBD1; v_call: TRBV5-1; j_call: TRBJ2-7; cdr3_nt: TGCGCCAGCAGCCCAGGGGGTGCCAAGACCTACGAGCAGTACTTC; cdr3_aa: CASSPGGAKTYEQYF
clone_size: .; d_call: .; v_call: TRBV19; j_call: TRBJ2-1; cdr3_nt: TGTGCCCCTCCTAGAGATGAGCAGTTCTTC; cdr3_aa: CAPPRDEQFF
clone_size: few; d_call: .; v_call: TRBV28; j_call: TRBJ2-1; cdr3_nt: TGTGCCAGCAGCCCCACAAGGGTCCGGGGTAATGAGCAGTTCTTC; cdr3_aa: CASSPTRVRGNEQFF
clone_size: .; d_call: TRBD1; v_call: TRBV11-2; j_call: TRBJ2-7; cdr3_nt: TGTGCCAGCAGGCGTCCCGGGACAGGGAACGAGCAGTACTTC; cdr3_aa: CASRRPGTGNEQYF
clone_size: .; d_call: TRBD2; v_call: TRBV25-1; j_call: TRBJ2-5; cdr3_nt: TGTGCCAGCAAAGGACTAGCGGGGTCCCAAGAGACCCAGTACTTC; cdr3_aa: CASKGLAGSQETQYF
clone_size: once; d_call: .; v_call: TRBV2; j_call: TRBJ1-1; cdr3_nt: TGTGCCAGCATAATGGAGGGGACCTTAAGGACTGAAGCTTTCTTT; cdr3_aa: CASIMEGTLRTEAFF
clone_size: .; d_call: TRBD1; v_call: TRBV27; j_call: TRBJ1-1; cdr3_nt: TGTGCCAGCAGTCCCGGGACAGGGTTCACTGAAGCTTTCTTT; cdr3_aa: CASSPGTGFTEAFF
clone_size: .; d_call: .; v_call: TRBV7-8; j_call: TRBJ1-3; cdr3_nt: TGTGCCAGCAGCCGCGGGGGCCCTGGAAACACCATATATTTT; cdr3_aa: CASSRGGPGNTIYF
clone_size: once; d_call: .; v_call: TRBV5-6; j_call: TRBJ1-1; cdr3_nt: TGTGCCAGCAGCCTGGTTCACAGAAGGAACACTGAAGCTTTCTTT; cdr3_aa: CASSLVHRRNTEAFF
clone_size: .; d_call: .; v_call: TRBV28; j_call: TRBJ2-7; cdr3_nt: TGTGCCAGCAGGGAGGCGACCTACGAGCAGTACTTC; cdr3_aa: CASREATYEQYF
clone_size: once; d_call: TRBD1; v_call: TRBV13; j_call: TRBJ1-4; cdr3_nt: TGTGCCAGCAGCTGGACCGGGACAGGGAGGGAAAAACTGTTTTTT; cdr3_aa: CASSWTGTGREKLFF
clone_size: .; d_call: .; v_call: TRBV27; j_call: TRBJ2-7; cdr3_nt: TGTGCCAGCAATTGGCGGGCAAGGCTCTACGAGCAGTACTTC; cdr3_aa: CASNWRARLYEQYF
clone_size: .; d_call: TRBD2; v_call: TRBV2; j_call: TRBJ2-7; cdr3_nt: TGTGCCAGCAGAGCCCGGGGGGACTCCTCCTACGAGCAGTACTTC; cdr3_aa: CASRARGDSSYEQYF
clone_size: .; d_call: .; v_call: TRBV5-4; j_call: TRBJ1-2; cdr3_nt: TGTGCCAGCACCCTCTTGGGCGTCAACTATGGCTACACCTTC; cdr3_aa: CASTLLGVNYGYTF
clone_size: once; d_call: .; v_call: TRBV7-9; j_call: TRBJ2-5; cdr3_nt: TGTTCCAGCAGCTACATCGGGAGCCAAGAGACCCAGTACTTC; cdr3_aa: CSSSYIGSQETQYF
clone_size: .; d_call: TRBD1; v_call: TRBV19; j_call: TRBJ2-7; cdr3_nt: TGTGCCAGTAGTCAGACAGGGGGCCGGTACGAGCAGTACTTC; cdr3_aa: CASSQTGGRYEQYF
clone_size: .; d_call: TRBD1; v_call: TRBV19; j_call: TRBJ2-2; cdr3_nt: TGTGCCAGTAGTATGGGGACAGGAGCGAACACCGGGGAGCTGTTTTTT; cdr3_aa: CASSMGTGANTGELFF
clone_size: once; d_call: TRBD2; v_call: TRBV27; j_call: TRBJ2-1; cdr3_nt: TGTGCCAGCACCAAAATTGGGGCTAGCGGGATCAATGAGCAGTTCTTC; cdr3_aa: CASTKIGASGINEQFF
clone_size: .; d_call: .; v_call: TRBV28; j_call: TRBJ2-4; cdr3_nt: TGTGCCAGCAGGCAGGAAAACAGGTTTCTCCCCAAAAACATTCAGTACTTC; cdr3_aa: CASRQENRFLPKNIQYF
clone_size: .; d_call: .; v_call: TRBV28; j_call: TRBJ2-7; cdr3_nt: TGTGCCAGCAGTAACCCGTATCCGTACGAGCAGTACTTC; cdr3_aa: CASSNPYPYEQYF
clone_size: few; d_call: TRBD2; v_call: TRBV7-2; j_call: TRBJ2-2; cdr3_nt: TGTGCCAGCAGCTTAGTGGGGGGCGGGAGGCTCACCGGGGAGCTGTTTTTT; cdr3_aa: CASSLVGGGRLTGELFF
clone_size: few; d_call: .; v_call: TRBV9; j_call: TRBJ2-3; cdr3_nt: TGTGCCAGCAGCGTCAGGGACCGCGGGGTCACAGATACGCAGTATTTT; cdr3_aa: CASSVRDRGVTDTQYF
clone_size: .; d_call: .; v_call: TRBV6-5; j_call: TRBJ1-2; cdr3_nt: TGTGCCAGCAGGGGTACCGGGATCAACTATGGCTACACCTTC; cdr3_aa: CASRGTGINYGYTF
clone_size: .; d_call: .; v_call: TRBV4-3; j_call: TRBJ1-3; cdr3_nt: TGCGCCAGCAGCCTCCGCCAGGGATCTGGAAACACCATATATTTT; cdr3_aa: CASSLRQGSGNTIYF
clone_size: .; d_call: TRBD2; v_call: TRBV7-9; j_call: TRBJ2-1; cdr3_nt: TGTGCCAGCAGCCCCGGACTAGCGGGACGTAATGAGCAGTTCTTC; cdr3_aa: CASSPGLAGRNEQFF